This TCR beta chain came from a study of identical twins. Points from the study as a whole: Excess low generation probability was seen in twin-shared out-of-frame alpha sequences. Models underpredicted monozygotic twin sharing of out-of-frame TCR alpha.

TCRdb ran MiXCR on the 5' RACE reads and lists one entry per CDR3 protein. The sample shows under 900,000 distinct CDR3 sequences, 10% to 15% of them seen only once. V lost 4 bases to trimming and J lost 2 bases; unmatched junction nucleotides: 5. This CDR3 has 15 amino acids. CDR1 and CDR2 from the germline V gene are SEHNR and FQNEAQ (reference sequence). Each donor was a healthy Caucasian. Concerning this clonotype: Its matching antigen is unknown.

In addition, the sample was reused for a study of yellow fever vaccine responses in identical twins.

The sequenced material came from PBMCs. The chain carries TRBV7-9 and TRBJ1-3; 7 nucleotides line up with TRBD1. The sequence was obtained from a woman aged 18-29 years in good health. The CDR3 DNA follows: TGTGCCAGCAGCTCCAAGGACAGGCCTGGAAACACCATATATTTT. Its protein product is CASSSKDRPGNTIYF.